These 29 T cell receptor beta chains were all obtained from the same sample, sequenced in a study of T cell changes during pregnancy in multiple sclerosis. Produced via immunoSEQ multiplex PCR; TCRdb's table is partial and in-frame only. The data contain 30,000 to 45,000 clones, over 80% of them seen just once; the ten biggest clones take up 1.2%. What was sequenced was PBMCs (not recorded whether the cells were cultured). The receptors here all came from a female donor with multiple sclerosis, enrolled in a pregnancy study.

The chain has TRBV5-1 and TRBJ2-5, with D perhaps matching TRBD2 (6 bases). The V and J ends lost 0 bases and 4 bases respectively, with 10 bases between them. Germline V gene lookup returns CDR1 SGHRS and CDR2 YFSETQ. The CDR3 loop spans 14 amino acids. CDR3 sequence reads: CASSLGSAGETQYF. The CDR3 coding sequence is TGCGCCAGCAGCTTGGGTTCAGCGGGAGAGACCCAGTACTTC.

The rearrangement uses TRBV28 and TRBJ2-2; D not resolved. Germline V gives CDR1 MDHEN, CDR2 SYDVKM. The CDR3 sequence is 11 residues long. Trimming stripped 11 bases from V and 1 base from J, with 5 bases between. In nucleotides, the CDR3 is TGTGCCTCGTGGAACACCGGGGAGCTGTTTTTT. This codes for CASWNTGELFF. The full variable domain, with the rest looked up from reference TRBV28 and TRBJ2-2, is DVKVTQSSRYLVKRTGEKVFLECVQDMDHENMFWYRQDPGLGLRLIYFSYDVKMKEKGDIPEGYSVSREKKERFSLILESASTNQTSMYLCASWNTGELFFGEGSRLTVL.

The rearrangement links TRBV27 to TRBJ1-5; 11 nucleotides align to TRBD1. Trimming removed 2 bases from V and 1 base from J; junction bases left unmatched: 10. The germline gives CDR1 MNHEY, CDR2 SMNVEV (reference sequence). The CDR3 consists of 19 residues. CDR3 loop: CASSLIGTGGLISNQPQHF. In DNA form, the CDR3 reads TGTGCCAGCAGTTTAATAGGGACAGGGGGACTTATAAGCAATCAGCCCCAGCATTTT.

This rearrangement joins TRBV21-1 to TRBJ2-7; the DNA was not used to check the table's D call, TRBD2. TRBV21-1 represents a pseudogene. The CDR3 loop spans 19 amino acids. CDR3 DNA sequence: TGTGCCAGCAGCAAAGGATCCGCGTTAGCGGGAGGCCATCCCTACGAGCAGTACTTC. Residues: CASSKGSALAGGHPYEQYF.

This sequence joins TRBV6-6 and TRBJ1-4, with D possibly TRBD1 on 5 matching bases. The V gene's germline CDR1 is MNHNY and CDR2 SVGAGI (reference sequence). This CDR3 comprises 14 residues. V was shortened by 2 bases and J by 5 bases, with 9 bases between the two germline ends. The CDR3 here is CASSYGGENEKLFF. CDR3 in DNA: TGTGCCAGCAGTTACGGGGGGGAGAATGAAAAACTGTTTTTT.

The V gene is TRBV13, the J gene TRBJ1-1, with D perhaps matching TRBD1 (6 bases). CDR1 is PRHDT, CDR2 FYEKMQ, per germline (reference sequence). Trimming removed 5 bases at V and 6 bases at J, with 16 bases between. The CDR3 runs to 14 residues. The CDR3 reads CASSQKRTESEAFF. CDR3 bases: TGTGCCAGCAGCCAGAAAAGGACAGAATCTGAAGCTTTCTTT.

The gene calls are TRBV27 and TRBJ1-2; D possibly corresponds to TRBD1 (6 bases). The V gene lost 5 bases and the J gene lost 8 bases, with 15 bases spanning the gap. Germline CDR1 MNHEY, CDR2 SMNVEV (reference sequence). The CDR3 covers 13 residues. In DNA, the CDR3 is TGTGCCAGCAGTATAATACAGGGTGGGGGCTACACCTTC. Translation: CASSIIQGGGYTF.

This rearrangement joins TRBV4-3 to TRBJ2-7; 9 nucleotides line up with TRBD2. V shed 5 bases and J 0 bases; nucleotides not matched to a gene: 5. The CDR3 is 15 residues long. Germline-derived CDR1 and CDR2 are LGHNA and YSLEER. The CDR3 sequence is CASSYVSGSSYEQYF. CDR3 DNA sequence: TGCGCCAGCAGCTATGTTAGCGGGAGCTCCTACGAGCAGTACTTC.

The V gene is TRBV10-3, the J gene TRBJ2-2, with D tentatively TRBD2 (6 bases). CDR1 and CDR2 from the germline V gene are ENHRY and SYGVKD. CDR3 length: 14 residues. V shed 7 bases and J shed 6 bases, with 15 bases lying between them. The CDR3 here is CAINGLPPAGELFF. CDR3 DNA: TGTGCCATCAATGGACTACCTCCAGCCGGGGAGCTGTTTTTT.

The J gene is TRBJ2-5, the V gene TRBV27; 8 bases agree with TRBD1. The CDR3 extends over 14 amino acids. Germline assignment: CDR1 MNHEY and CDR2 SMNVEV (reference sequence). The V segment lost 3 bases and the J segment 5 bases; nucleotides outside the gene matches: 5. As DNA, the CDR3 is TGTGCCAGCAGTTTGGGCAGGGGGCGGGAGACCCAGTACTTC. Translation gives CASSLGRGRETQYF.

The gene calls are TRBV30 and TRBJ1-2, with no clear D. CDR3 size: 12 residues. V lost 3 bases to trimming and J lost 4 bases, with 9 bases between them. Germline CDR1 reads GTSNPN; CDR2 reads SVGIG (reference sequence). Here the CDR3 DNA reads TGTGCCTGGAGCGGGTCGGGCTATGGCTACACCTTC. As protein: CAWSGSGYGYTF. Full variable domain (missing parts from reference TRBV30 and TRBJ1-2): SQTIHQWPATLVQPVGSPLSLECTVEGTSNPNLYWYRQAAGRGLQLLFYSVGIGQISSEVPQNLSASRPQDRQFILSSKKLLLSDSGFYLCAWSGSGYGYTFGSGTRLTVV.

V usage is TRBV4-3 and J usage is TRBJ2-5; D remains unclear. This CDR3 spans 13 amino acids. Germline lookup yields CDR1 LGHNA and CDR2 YSLEER. Trimming took off 1 base at V and 5 bases at J, with 8 bases between the two ends. CDR3 region: CASSQATHETQYF. Written as DNA, the CDR3 is TGCGCCAGCAGCCAAGCTACCCACGAGACCCAGTACTTC.

The chain joins TRBV4-1 to TRBJ2-1, with D uncertain. Germline lookup yields CDR1 MGHRA and CDR2 YSYEKL. Between the trimmed V and J ends, which lost 0 bases and 7 bases, there was a span of 7 bases. CDR3 length: 13 residues. The CDR3 is CASSQDWRNEQFF. CDR3 in DNA: TGCGCCAGCAGCCAAGATTGGCGGAATGAGCAGTTCTTC.

The chain links TRBV5-1 to TRBJ2-7, with D perhaps being TRBD1 or TRBD2 (5 bases each). Germline V gives CDR1 SGHRS, CDR2 YFSETQ. The V end lost 4 bases, the J end lost 0 bases, and 14 bases lay between the germline ends. The CDR3 is 15 residues long. In DNA, the CDR3 is TGCGCCAGCAGCCAAAGGGGACGGACCTCCTACGAGCAGTACTTC. Translation gives CASSQRGRTSYEQYF.

This chain uses TRBV5-1 with TRBJ2-7; 8 bases agree with TRBD2. The CDR3 has 15 residues. CDR1 SGHRS and CDR2 YFSETQ come from the germline V gene. J lost 2 bases, V lost 1 base, and 5 bases had no gene match. The CDR3 region has the DNA TGCGCCAGCAGCTTGAGCGGACTAGCCACCTACGAGCAGTACTTC. It yields the protein CASSLSGLATYEQYF.

V usage is TRBV4-1 and J usage is TRBJ2-5, with 8 bases fitting TRBD2. The germline V gene encodes CDR1 MGHRA and CDR2 YSYEKL. There are 15 residues in the CDR3. V was pared by 4 bases and J by 5 bases, with 9 bases of the junction left unmatched. The CDR3 region is CASSLGWREVETQYF. In DNA form, the CDR3 reads TGCGCCAGCAGCCTCGGTTGGCGGGAGGTTGAGACCCAGTACTTC.

J is TRBJ1-2 and V is TRBV18; 7 bases map to TRBD1. The CDR3 extends over 15 amino acids. V shed 1 base, J shed 3 bases, and the junction held 5 bases outside the gene matches. Germline V CDR1 and CDR2: KGHSH, LQKENI. As DNA, the CDR3 is TGTGCCAGCTCACCACTCCCCGGGACAGACTATGGCTACACCTTC. Protein sequence: CASSPLPGTDYGYTF.

The chain has TRBV6-1 and TRBJ2-5; a possible D gene is TRBD2 (5 bases). The V and J ends lost 5 bases and 11 bases respectively, with 12 bases between them. The CDR3 extends over 11 amino acids. Germline CDR1 reads MNHNS; CDR2 reads SASEGT. The CDR3 region has the DNA TGTGCCAGCAGTTTGGGAAGGGAGCAGTACTTC. Its protein product is CASSLGREQYF.

The chain couples TRBV7-3 to TRBJ2-1; 8 positions match TRBD2. J lost 13 bases, V lost 1 base, and 12 bases had no gene match. The CDR3 sequence is 15 residues long. The germline CDR1 and CDR2 sequences are SGHTA and FQGTGA. CDR3 DNA: TGTGCCAGCAGCTTAAATAGCGGGACCGGTTCCTTACAGTTCTTC. Translating gives CASSLNSGTGSLQFF.

This rearrangement joins TRBV6-6 to TRBJ2-7, with TRBD2 identical over 11 bases. There are 15 residues in the CDR3. Germline CDR1 and CDR2: MNHNY and SVGAGI (reference sequence). The junction had 8 bases not matched to a gene; V was cut back by 5 bases and J by 5 bases. CDR3 DNA: TGTGCCAGCAGTGATACTAGCGGGAGTCTGCACGAGCAGTACTTC. It encodes CASSDTSGSLHEQYF.

The chain employs TRBV13 and TRBJ1-1, with 9 bases that match TRBD1. Germline V gives CDR1 PRHDT, CDR2 FYEKMQ (reference sequence). The CDR3 extends over 15 amino acids. The ends lost 1 base at V and 3 bases at J; junction bases unmatched: 3. CDR3 sequence reads: CASSLAQGADTEAFF. DNA for the CDR3: TGTGCCAGCAGCTTAGCACAGGGGGCTGACACTGAAGCTTTCTTT.

The J gene is TRBJ2-7, the V gene TRBV11-3; 14 nucleotides line up with TRBD2. Germline V gene data show CDR1 as SGHNT and CDR2 as YENEEA. This CDR3 region has 14 residues. V shed 4 bases and J 6 bases; nucleotides not matched to a gene: 2. CDR3 nucleotide sequence: TGTGCCAGCAGCTCGGGACTAGCGGGAGCCGAGCAGTACTTC. Translated, it gives CASSSGLAGAEQYF.

This rearrangement joins TRBV7-3 to TRBJ2-1, with TRBD2 as a possible D gene (5 bases). Trimming pared 5 bases from V and 0 bases from J, leaving 11 bases between. The germline V gene has CDR1 SGHTA and CDR2 FQGTGA. There are 15 residues in the CDR3. CDR3 residues: CASSAGVSSYNEQFF. The CDR3 DNA follows: TGTGCCAGCAGCGCCGGGGTCAGCTCCTACAATGAGCAGTTCTTC.

The rearrangement links TRBV6-1 to TRBJ2-7; D call uncertain. The CDR3 has 13 residues. The V end lost 2 bases, the J end lost 7 bases, and 12 bases lay between the germline ends. CDR1 and CDR2 from the germline V gene are MNHNS and SASEGT. The CDR3 is CASSENFRREQYF. As DNA, the CDR3 is TGTGCCAGCAGTGAAAACTTCAGACGGGAGCAGTACTTC.

CDR3 in amino acids: CSAIGTYF. The CDR3 DNA reads TGCAGTGCCATAGGGACGTATTTT. The chain is built from TRBV20-1 and TRBJ2-3, with D perhaps assigned TRBD1 or TRBD2 (5 bases each). CDR1 and CDR2 (germline): DFQATT, SNEGSKA (reference sequence). Trimming shortened V by 6 bases and J by 14 bases, and 9 bases separated the two germline ends. The CDR3 sequence is 8 residues long.

The genes are TRBV6-5 and TRBJ2-5, with TRBD1 identical over 10 bases. CDR1 is MNHEY and CDR2 is SVGAGI in the germline V gene. The J segment lost 5 bases and the V segment lost 5 bases, leaving 8 bases of the junction unmatched. The CDR3 extends over 15 amino acids. DNA of the CDR3: TGTGCCAGCAGTCGGGGACAGGGGAGATTTGAGACCCAGTACTTC. It yields the protein CASSRGQGRFETQYF.

The chain couples TRBV27 to TRBJ2-7, with D perhaps being TRBD1 or TRBD2 (5 bases each). V lost 8 bases to trimming and J lost 2 bases, with 13 bases between them. The CDR3 spans 13 residues. The V gene's germline CDR1 is MNHEY and CDR2 SMNVEV (reference sequence). The CDR3 sequence is CASSPQGPYEQYF. For the CDR3, the DNA is TGTGCCAGCTCACCCCAGGGACCCTACGAGCAGTACTTC.

The chain combines TRBV5-6 with TRBJ2-4; D unresolved. Trimming took 4 bases from V and 7 from J, leaving 9 bases between them. Germline assignment: CDR1 SGHDT and CDR2 YYEEEE. The CDR3 is 12 amino acids. This chain's CDR3 is CASSRLGNIQYF. The DNA of the CDR3 is TGTGCCAGCAGCCGGCTGGGGAACATTCAGTACTTC.

The rearrangement uses TRBV7-8 and TRBJ2-2; perhaps TRBD2 as D (5 bases). The CDR3 loop spans 15 amino acids. CDR1 and CDR2 (germline): SGHVS, FQNEAQ. V shed 3 bases and J shed 0 bases, with 8 bases lying between them. CDR3: CASSFWRANTGELFF. CDR3 nucleotide sequence: TGTGCCAGCAGCTTCTGGCGGGCGAACACCGGGGAGCTGTTTTTT.